Listed below are T cell receptor beta chains from one sample, sequenced in a study of radiotherapy plus CTLA-4 blockade in lung cancer. Clones were sequenced by immunoSEQ multiplex PCR, and TCRdb holds only the in-frame ones, with some missing. The table records just under 60,000 clones, around 74% of them present only once. Here the sequenced sample was peripheral blood, taken from a patient treated with radiotherapy plus ipilimumab. The origin of the receptors is a human donor with non-small cell lung cancer whose response to radiotherapy plus ipilimumab could not be evaluated. Both conserved end residues are part of each CDR3. A D gene is named only where the DNA matches it firmly. A row's size may be missing; if present it is once, few, many or a size class.

clone_size: .; d_call: TRBD2; v_call: TRBV9; j_call: TRBJ2-2; cdr3_aa: CASSVGAGGPTDTGELFF; cdr3_nt: TGTGCCAGCAGCGTAGGGGCGGGGGGGCCGACAGACACCGGGGAGCTGTTTTTT
clone_size: .; d_call: TRBD1; v_call: TRBV10-3; j_call: TRBJ1-1; cdr3_aa: CAIRDRQPNTEAFF; cdr3_nt: TGTGCCATCAGGGACAGGCAACCGAACACTGAAGCTTTCTTT
clone_size: many; d_call: .; v_call: TRBV28; j_call: TRBJ2-2; cdr3_aa: CASSFPPLGGTGELFF; cdr3_nt: TGTGCCAGCAGTTTTCCCCCCCTTGGAGGGACCGGGGAGCTGTTTTTT
clone_size: few; d_call: .; v_call: TRBV11-2; j_call: TRBJ2-5; cdr3_aa: CASSSQTGRSAETQYF; cdr3_nt: TGTGCCAGCAGCTCACAGACAGGGAGGAGTGCGGAGACCCAGTACTTC
clone_size: .; d_call: .; v_call: TRBV28; j_call: TRBJ1-2; cdr3_aa: CASSLGQWGYTF; cdr3_nt: TGTGCCAGCAGTTTAGGTCAGTGGGGCTACACCTTC
clone_size: .; d_call: TRBD1; v_call: TRBV11-1; j_call: TRBJ2-7; cdr3_aa: CASSSPTDRGPFYEQYF; cdr3_nt: TGTGCCAGCAGCTCCCCCACCGACAGGGGGCCCTTCTACGAGCAGTACTTC
clone_size: .; d_call: TRBD1; v_call: TRBV4-1; j_call: TRBJ1-5; cdr3_aa: CASSQGQRGNQPQHF; cdr3_nt: TGCGCCAGCAGCCAGGGACAGAGGGGGAATCAGCCCCAGCATTTT
clone_size: .; d_call: .; v_call: TRBV28; j_call: TRBJ1-2; cdr3_aa: CASSLIWRRLEVFYGYTF; cdr3_nt: TGTGCCAGCAGTTTAATATGGAGGCGCCTTGAAGTCTTTTATGGCTACACCTTC
clone_size: .; d_call: TRBD1; v_call: TRBV30; j_call: TRBJ1-2; cdr3_aa: CAWRRTGGGYTF; cdr3_nt: TGTGCCTGGAGACGGACAGGGGGTGGCTACACCTTC
clone_size: once; d_call: TRBD2; v_call: TRBV5-1; j_call: TRBJ2-1; cdr3_aa: CASSLETSGYGEFF; cdr3_nt: TGCGCCAGCAGCTTGGAGACTAGCGGTTATGGGGAGTTCTTC
clone_size: .; d_call: .; v_call: TRBV6-5; j_call: TRBJ2-2; cdr3_aa: CASSYSIDSYVGLFF; cdr3_nt: TGTGCCAGCAGTTACTCGATTGACTCTTATGTGGGGCTGTTTTTT
clone_size: .; d_call: TRBD1; v_call: TRBV19; j_call: TRBJ1-6; cdr3_aa: CASRPRSGTGNSPLHF; cdr3_nt: TGTGCCAGTAGACCCAGAAGCGGGACAGGGAATTCACCCCTCCACTTT
clone_size: .; d_call: TRBD1; v_call: TRBV10-3; j_call: TRBJ1-2; cdr3_aa: CAISETGGEYGYTF; cdr3_nt: TGTGCCATCAGTGAGACAGGGGGCGAATATGGCTACACCTTC
clone_size: few; d_call: TRBD2; v_call: TRBV28; j_call: TRBJ2-2; cdr3_aa: CASSLPSGGGRAGELFF; cdr3_nt: TGTGCCAGCAGTTTACCTAGCGGGGGGGGACGAGCCGGGGAGCTGTTTTTT